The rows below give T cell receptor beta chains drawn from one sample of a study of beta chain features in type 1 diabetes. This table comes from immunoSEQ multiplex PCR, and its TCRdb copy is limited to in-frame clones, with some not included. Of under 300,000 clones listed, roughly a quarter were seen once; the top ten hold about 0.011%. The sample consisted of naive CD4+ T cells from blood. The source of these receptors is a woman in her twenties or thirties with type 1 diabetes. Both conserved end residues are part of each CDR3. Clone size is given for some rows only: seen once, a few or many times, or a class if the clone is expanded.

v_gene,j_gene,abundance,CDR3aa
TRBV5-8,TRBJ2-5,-,CASSLQGITAPTGTQYF
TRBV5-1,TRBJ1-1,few,CASSPQANTEAFF
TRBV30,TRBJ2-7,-,CAYDRGGDEQYF
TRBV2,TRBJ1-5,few,CASSADYSNQPQHF
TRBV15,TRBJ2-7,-,CATSRSYGLAGVGEQYF
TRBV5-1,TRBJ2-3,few,CASSFRQGGSTDTQYF
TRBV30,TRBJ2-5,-,CAWTLWPQETQYF
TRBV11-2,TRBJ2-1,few,CASSFPRGGGRGYNEQFF
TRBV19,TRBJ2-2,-,CASSMQGEMTGELFF
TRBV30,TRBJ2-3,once,CAWTGADTQYF
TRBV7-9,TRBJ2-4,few,CASSLQGGNIQYF
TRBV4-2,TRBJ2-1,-,CASSPDTSSYNEQFF
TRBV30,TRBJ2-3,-,CAWSTGSSQSTDTQYF
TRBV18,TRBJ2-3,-,CASSPGQPTDTQYF
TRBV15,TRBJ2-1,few,CATSRKDRDRGYNEQFF
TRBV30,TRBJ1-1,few,CAWSWTGMNTEAFF
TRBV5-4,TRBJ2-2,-,CASNPYPPGLSNTGELFF
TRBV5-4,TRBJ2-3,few,CASSPRGQLTDTQYF
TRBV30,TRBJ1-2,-,CAWSVTGTGARSYTF
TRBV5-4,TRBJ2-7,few,CASSPAGMRNEQYF
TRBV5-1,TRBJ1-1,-,CASSTGAGPTEAFF
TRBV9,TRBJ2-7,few,CASSVDITGNEQYF
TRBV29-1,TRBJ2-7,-,CSVGPGQGAYEQYF
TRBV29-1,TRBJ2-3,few,CSVEARGLARTDTQYF
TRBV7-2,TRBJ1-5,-,CASSLVGTSNQPQHF
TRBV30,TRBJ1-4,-,CAFSTKTGTNEKLFF
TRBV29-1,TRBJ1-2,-,CSVDRQGGNYGYTF
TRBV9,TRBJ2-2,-,CASSVEGRPTGELFF
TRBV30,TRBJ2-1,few,CAWSVRGVLYNEQFF
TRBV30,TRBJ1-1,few,CAWSVRTGYTEAFF
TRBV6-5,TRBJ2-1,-,CASSYFGTSGRNEQFF
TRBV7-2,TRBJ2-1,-,CASSPRLGRHYNEQFF
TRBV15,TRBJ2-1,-,CATSSYPSGSRYEQFF
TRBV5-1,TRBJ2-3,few,CASSSDASGRSDTQYF
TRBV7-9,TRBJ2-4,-,CASSLTSISQNIQYF
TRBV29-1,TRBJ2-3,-,CSVAVGGVTDTQYF
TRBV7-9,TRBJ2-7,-,CASSFGGDGKGLEQYF
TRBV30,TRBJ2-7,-,CAWGRNPIEQYF
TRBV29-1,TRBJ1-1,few,CSVGQGEAFF
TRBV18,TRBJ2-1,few,CASSPDSGRGEQFF
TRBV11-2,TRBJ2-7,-,CASSLDGTGTGHYEQYF
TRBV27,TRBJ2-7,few,CASSLLGLGQGPPEQYF
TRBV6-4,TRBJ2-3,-,CASSDSGTSMDTQYF
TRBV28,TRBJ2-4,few,CASSLLAGGNIQYF
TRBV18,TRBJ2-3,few,CASSPPFRSTTDTQYF
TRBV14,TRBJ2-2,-,CASATGVTGELFF
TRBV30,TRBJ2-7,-,CAWKRVAGGYEQYF
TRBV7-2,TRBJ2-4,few,CASAFGVAKNIQYF
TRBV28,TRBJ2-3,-,CASSLTGPYTDTQYF
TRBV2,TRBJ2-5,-,CASSEEGGTQYF
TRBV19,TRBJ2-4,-,CASSIAGGKNIQYF
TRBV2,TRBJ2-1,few,CASRAGGNEQFF
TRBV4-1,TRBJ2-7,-,CASSQESQGQQYF
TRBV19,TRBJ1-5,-,CASSRQERSNQPQHF